One sample yielded the 2 T cell receptor beta chains listed below, sequenced in a study of T cells expressing NK-cell markers. For each CDR3 protein, TCRdb gives one entry from its re-call of the 5' RACE reads, without DNA. The table for this sample gives 400,000 to 500,000 distinct CDR3 sequences. The sequencing input was blood T cells: a sorted CD56 or NKG2C T cell subset, CD4+ or CD8+ T cells, or bulk PBMC T cells (not recorded which). These receptors all stem from a woman aged 18-69 years in good health.

The V and J genes are TRBV5-1 and TRBJ2-7; no DNA is available, so the TRBD2 call from TCRdb remains unchecked. The CDR3 spans 14 residues. Germline V gene lookup returns CDR1 SGHRS and CDR2 YFSETQ. CDR3 residues: CASSHQGLIYEQYF.

This chain joins TRBV18 and TRBJ1-1; the D gene TCRdb calls, TRBD1, cannot be checked with no DNA. From germline, CDR1 is KGHSH and CDR2 LQKENI. This CDR3 contains 13 residues. Here the CDR3 reads CASSRGRDTEAFF. The full variable domain, with the rest looked up from reference TRBV18 and TRBJ1-1, is NAGVMQNPRHLVRRRGQEARLRCSPMKGHSHVYWYRQLPEEGLKFMVYLQKENIIDESGMPKERFSAEFPKEGPSILRIQQVVRGDSAAYFCASSRGRDTEAFFGQGTRLTVV.